This T cell receptor beta chain is drawn from a study of CD8 T cells in Susac syndrome. This clonotype was detected once. Sequencing of TCR beta was performed on blood CD8+ T cells and on blood CD4+ T cells. The CD8+ and CD4+ T cells were isolated magnetically using a negative isolation approach, whereas the TEMRA cells were enriched by FACS. This CDR3 is 15 amino acids long. Germline loops: CDR1 DFQATT, CDR2 SNEGSKA (reference sequence). The V end lost 0 bases, the J end lost 4 bases, and 16 bases lay between the germline ends. The authors reverse transcribed 0.5 to 1 ug RNA with random hexamers. TCRdb independently ran MiXCR on the immunoSEQ multiplex PCR reads; one entry per CDR3 protein. Here the sample spans about 190,000 distinct CDR3 sequences, 95% being singletons.

This TCR was recovered from a human donor with Susac syndrome. Material for sequencing was CD8+ T cells from PBMCs. The rearrangement uses TRBV20-1 and TRBJ2-7; tentative D call: TRBD1 (7 bases). The CDR3 region is CSARDLQGGGYEQYF. The CDR3 DNA sequence: TGCAGTGCTAGAGATCTTCAGGGGGGCGGGTACGAGCAGTACTTC.